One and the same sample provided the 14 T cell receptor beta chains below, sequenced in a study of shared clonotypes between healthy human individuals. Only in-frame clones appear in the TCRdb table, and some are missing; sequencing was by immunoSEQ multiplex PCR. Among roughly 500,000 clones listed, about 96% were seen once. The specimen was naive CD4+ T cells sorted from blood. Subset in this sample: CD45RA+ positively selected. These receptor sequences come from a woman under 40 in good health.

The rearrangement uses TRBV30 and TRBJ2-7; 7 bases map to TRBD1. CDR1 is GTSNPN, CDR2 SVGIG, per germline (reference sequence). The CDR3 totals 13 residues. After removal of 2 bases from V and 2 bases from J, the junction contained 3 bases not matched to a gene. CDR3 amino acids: CAWSSTGPYEQYF. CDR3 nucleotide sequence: TGTGCCTGGAGTTCGACAGGGCCCTACGAGCAGTACTTC.

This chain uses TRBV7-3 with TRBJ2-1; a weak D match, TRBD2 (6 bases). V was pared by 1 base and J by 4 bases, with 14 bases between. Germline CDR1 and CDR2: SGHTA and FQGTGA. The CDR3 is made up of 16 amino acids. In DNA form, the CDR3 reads TGTGCCAGCAGCTTAAGGCTAGCGAAGAATTACAATGAGCAGTTCTTC. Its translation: CASSLRLAKNYNEQFF.

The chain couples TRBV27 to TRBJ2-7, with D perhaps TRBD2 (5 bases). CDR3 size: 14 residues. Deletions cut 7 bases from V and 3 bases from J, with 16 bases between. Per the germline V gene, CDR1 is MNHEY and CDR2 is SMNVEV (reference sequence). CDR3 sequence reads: CASMSGRFGYEQYF. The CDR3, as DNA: TGTGCCAGCATGAGTGGGAGATTCGGCTACGAGCAGTACTTC.

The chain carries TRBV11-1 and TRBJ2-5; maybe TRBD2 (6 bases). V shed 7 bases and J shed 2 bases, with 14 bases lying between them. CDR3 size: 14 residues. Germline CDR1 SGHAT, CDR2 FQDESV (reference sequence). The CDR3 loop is CASMDIAEQETQYF. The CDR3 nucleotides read TGTGCCAGCATGGACATAGCGGAGCAAGAGACCCAGTACTTC.

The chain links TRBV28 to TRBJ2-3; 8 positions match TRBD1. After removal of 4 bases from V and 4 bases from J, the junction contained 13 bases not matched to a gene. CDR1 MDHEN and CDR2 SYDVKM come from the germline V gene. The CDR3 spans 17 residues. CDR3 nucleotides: TGTGCCAGCAGTTCCGCCCCCGGACAGGGACATGCAGATACGCAGTATTTT. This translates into CASSSAPGQGHADTQYF.

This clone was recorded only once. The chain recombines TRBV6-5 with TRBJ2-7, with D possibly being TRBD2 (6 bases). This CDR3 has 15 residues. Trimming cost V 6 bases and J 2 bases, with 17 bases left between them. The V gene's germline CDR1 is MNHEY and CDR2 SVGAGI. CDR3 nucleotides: TGTGCCAGCAGACACGGGACTCCTGGAACCTACGAGCAGTACTTC. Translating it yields CASRHGTPGTYEQYF.

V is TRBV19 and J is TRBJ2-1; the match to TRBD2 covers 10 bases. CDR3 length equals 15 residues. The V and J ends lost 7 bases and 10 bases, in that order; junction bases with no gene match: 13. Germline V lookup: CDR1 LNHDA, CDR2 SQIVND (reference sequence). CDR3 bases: TGTGCCAGTACCCCAGCTAGCGGGGGTGCCGGCGAGCAGTTCTTC. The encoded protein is CASTPASGGAGEQFF.

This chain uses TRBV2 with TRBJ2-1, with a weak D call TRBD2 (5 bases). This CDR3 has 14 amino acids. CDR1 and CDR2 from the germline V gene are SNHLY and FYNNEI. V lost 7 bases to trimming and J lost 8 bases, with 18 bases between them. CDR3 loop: CASNNRQTGDEQFF. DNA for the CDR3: TGTGCCAGCAATAACAGACAAACCGGGGATGAGCAGTTCTTC. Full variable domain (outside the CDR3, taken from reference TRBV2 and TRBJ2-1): EPEVTQTPSHQVTQMGQEVILRCVPISNHLYFYWYRQILGQKVEFLVSFYNNEISEKSEIFDDQFSVERPDGSNFTLKIRSTKLEDSAMYFCASNNRQTGDEQFFGPGTRLTVL.

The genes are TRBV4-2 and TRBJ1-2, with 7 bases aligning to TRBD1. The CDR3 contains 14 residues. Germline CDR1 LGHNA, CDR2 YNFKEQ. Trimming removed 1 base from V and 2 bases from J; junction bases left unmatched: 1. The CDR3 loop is CASSQGDSNYGYTF. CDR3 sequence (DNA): TGTGCCAGCAGCCAAGGGGACAGCAACTATGGCTACACCTTC.

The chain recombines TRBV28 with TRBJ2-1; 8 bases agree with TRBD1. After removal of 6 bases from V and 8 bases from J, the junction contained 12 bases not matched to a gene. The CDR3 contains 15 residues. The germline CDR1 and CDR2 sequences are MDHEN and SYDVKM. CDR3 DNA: TGTGCCAGCAGCTACCGGGACAGGACGAGCCATGAGCAGTTCTTC. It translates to CASSYRDRTSHEQFF.

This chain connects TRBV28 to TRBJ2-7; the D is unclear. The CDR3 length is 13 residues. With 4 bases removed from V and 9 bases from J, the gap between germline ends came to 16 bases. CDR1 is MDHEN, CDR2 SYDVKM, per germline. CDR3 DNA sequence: TGTGCCAGCAGTTCCCTTTGGGGAAAGGGGCAGTACTTC. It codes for CASSSLWGKGQYF.

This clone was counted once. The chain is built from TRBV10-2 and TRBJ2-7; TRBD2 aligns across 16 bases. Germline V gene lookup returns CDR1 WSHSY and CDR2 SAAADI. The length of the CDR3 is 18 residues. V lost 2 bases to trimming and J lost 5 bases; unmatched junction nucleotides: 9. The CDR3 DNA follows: TGCGCCAGCAGTGAGCCGGGGACTAGCGGGAGGGCCAACCACGAGCAGTACTTC. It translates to CASSEPGTSGRANHEQYF.

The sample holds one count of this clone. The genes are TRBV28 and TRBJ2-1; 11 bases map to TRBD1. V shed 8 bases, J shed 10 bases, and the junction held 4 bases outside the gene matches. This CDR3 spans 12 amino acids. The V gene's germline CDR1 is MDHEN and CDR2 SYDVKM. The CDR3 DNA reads TGTGCCAGCGGGGGACAGGGGGTCGAGCAGTTCTTC. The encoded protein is CASGGQGVEQFF.

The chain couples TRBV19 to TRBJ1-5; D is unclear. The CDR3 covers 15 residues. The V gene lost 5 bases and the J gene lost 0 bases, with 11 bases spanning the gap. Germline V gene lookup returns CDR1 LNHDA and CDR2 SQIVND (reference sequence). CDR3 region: CASSPRTDSNQPQHF. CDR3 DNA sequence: TGTGCCAGTAGTCCAAGGACCGATAGCAATCAGCCCCAGCATTTT.